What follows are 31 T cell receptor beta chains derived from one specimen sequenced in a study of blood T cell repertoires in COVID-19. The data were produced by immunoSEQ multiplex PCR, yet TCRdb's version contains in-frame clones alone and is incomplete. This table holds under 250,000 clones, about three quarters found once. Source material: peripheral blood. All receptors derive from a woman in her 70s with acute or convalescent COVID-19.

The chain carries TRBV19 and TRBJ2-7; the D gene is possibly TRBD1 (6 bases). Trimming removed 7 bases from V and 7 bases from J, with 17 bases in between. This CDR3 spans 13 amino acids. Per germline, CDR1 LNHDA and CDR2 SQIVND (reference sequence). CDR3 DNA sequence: TGTGCCAGTACTTCAGGGGCCTTTAAGGAGCAGTACTTC. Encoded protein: CASTSGAFKEQYF. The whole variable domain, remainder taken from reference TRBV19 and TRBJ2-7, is DGGITQSPKYLFRKEGQNVTLSCEQNLNHDAMYWYRQDPGQGLRLIYYSQIVNDFQKGDIAEGYSVSREKKESFPLTVTSAQKNPTAFYLCASTSGAFKEQYFGPGTRLTVT.

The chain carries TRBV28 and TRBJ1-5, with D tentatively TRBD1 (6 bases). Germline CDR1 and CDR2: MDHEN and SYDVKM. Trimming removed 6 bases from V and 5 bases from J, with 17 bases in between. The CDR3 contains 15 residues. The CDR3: CASRPTGSTHQPQHF. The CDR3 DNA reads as TGTGCCAGCAGGCCTACAGGGAGTACCCATCAGCCCCAGCATTTT.

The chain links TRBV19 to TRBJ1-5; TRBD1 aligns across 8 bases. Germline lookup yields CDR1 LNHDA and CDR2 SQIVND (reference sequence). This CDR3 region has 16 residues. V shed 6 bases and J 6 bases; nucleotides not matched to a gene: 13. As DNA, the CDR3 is TGTGCCAGTAGAGGACCCGGGACAGGCCTCTCTCAGCCCCAGCATTTT. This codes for CASRGPGTGLSQPQHF. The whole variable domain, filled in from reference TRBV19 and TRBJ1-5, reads DGGITQSPKYLFRKEGQNVTLSCEQNLNHDAMYWYRQDPGQGLRLIYYSQIVNDFQKGDIAEGYSVSREKKESFPLTVTSAQKNPTAFYLCASRGPGTGLSQPQHFGDGTRLSIL.

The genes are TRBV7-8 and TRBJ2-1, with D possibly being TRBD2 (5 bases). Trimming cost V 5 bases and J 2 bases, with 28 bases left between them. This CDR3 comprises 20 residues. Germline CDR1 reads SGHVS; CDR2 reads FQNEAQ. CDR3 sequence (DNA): TGTGCCAGCAGCCCGGTACAATGGGAGTGGTATTATGAGGCCTACAATGAGCAGTTCTTC. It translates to CASSPVQWEWYYEAYNEQFF.

The CDR3 DNA follows: TGCAGCGCTGGGTACGGGAGCGGTGAAAAACTGTTTTTT. This sequence encodes CSAGYGSGEKLFF. The chain recombines TRBV29-1 with TRBJ1-4; no reliable D call. This CDR3 region has 13 residues. V was trimmed by 7 bases and J by 7 bases, leaving 16 bases between them. In germline, CDR1 is SQVTM, CDR2 ANQGSEA.

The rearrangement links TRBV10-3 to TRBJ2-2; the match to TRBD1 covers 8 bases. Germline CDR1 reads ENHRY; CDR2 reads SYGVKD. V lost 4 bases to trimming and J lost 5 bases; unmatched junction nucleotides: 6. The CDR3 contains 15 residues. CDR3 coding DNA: TGTGCCATCAGTGCCCCAGGGGGCTCAACCGGGGAGCTGTTTTTT. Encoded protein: CAISAPGGSTGELFF.

CDR3 amino acids: CASSVDPGQGNTGELFF. The DNA of the CDR3 is TGTGCCAGCAGTGTAGATCCGGGACAGGGGAATACCGGGGAGCTGTTTTTT. The genes are TRBV6-1 and TRBJ2-2; 10 bases line up with TRBD1. V lost 4 bases, J lost 5 bases, and 10 bases stayed unmatched. Germline V gene sequence: CDR1 MNHNS, CDR2 SASEGT. The CDR3 is made up of 17 amino acids.

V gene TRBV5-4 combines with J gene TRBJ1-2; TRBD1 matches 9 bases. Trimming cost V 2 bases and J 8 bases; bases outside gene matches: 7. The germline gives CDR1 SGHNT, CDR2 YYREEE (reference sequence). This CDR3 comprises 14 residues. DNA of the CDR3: TGTGCCAGCAGCTTCCCGGGACAGGGAAGAGGCTACACCTTC. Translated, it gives CASSFPGQGRGYTF.

CDR3 DNA: TGTGCCAGCAACCCAGGAGGATGGGGGCAGTACTTC. Its translation is CASNPGGWGQYF. The rearrangement uses TRBV2 and TRBJ2-7; D perhaps matches TRBD2 (5 bases). The germline gives CDR1 SNHLY, CDR2 FYNNEI. The CDR3 length is 12 residues. The V end was cut by 7 bases, the J end by 9 bases, with 16 bases between.

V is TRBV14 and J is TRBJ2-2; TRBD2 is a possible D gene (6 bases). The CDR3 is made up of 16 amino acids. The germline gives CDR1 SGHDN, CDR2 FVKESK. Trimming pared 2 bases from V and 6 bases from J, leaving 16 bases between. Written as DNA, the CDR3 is TGTGCCAGCAGCCAAATGACGGGAGATCCCCCCGGGGAGCTGTTTTTT. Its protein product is CASSQMTGDPPGELFF.

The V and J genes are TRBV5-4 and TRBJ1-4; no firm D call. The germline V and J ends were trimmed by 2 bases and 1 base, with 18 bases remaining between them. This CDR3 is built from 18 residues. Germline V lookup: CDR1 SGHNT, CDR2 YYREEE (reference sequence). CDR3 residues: CASSLGLFGLETNEKLFF. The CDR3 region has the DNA TGTGCCAGCAGCTTAGGCCTGTTCGGGTTGGAAACTAATGAAAAACTGTTTTTT.

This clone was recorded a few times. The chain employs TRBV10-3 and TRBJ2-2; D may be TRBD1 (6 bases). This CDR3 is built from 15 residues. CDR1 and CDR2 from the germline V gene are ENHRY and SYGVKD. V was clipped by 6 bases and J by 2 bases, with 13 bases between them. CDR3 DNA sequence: TGTGCCATCAGGATGGACAGAGACAACACCGGGGAGCTGTTTTTT. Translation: CAIRMDRDNTGELFF.

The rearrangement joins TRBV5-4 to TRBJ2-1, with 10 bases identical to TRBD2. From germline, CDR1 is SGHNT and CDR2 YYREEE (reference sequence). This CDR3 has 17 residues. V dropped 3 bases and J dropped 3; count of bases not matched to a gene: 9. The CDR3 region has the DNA TGTGCCAGCAGCTCCCAAGCGGGAGGGCCAAGCTACAATGAGCAGTTCTTC. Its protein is CASSSQAGGPSYNEQFF.

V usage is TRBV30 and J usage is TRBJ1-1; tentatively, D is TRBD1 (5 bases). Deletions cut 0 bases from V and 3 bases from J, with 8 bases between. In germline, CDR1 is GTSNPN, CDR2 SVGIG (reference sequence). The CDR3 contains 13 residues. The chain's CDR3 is CAWSVQGDTEAFF. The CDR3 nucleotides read TGTGCCTGGAGTGTACAAGGGGACACTGAAGCTTTCTTT.

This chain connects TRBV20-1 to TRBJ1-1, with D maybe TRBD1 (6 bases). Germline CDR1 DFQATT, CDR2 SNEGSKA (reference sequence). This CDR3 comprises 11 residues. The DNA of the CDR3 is TGCGGGGGCGGTTTGAACACTGAAGCTTTCTTT. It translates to CGGGLNTEAFF.

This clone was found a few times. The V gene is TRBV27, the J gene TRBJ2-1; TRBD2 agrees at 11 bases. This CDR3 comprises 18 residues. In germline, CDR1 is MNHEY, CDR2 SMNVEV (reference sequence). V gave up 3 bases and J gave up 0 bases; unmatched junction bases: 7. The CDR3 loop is CASSFYGLAGHSYNEQFF. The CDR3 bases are TGTGCCAGCAGTTTTTACGGACTAGCGGGCCACTCCTACAATGAGCAGTTCTTC.

CDR3 residues: CASSAGTENTEAFF. The CDR3 DNA reads TGTGCCAGTAGCGCCGGGACAGAGAACACTGAAGCTTTCTTT. V and J are TRBV19 and TRBJ1-1; TRBD1 aligns across 7 bases. The trim removed 6 bases at V and 1 base at J, leaving 5 bases unmatched. Germline loops: CDR1 LNHDA, CDR2 SQIVND (reference sequence). The CDR3 has 14 residues.

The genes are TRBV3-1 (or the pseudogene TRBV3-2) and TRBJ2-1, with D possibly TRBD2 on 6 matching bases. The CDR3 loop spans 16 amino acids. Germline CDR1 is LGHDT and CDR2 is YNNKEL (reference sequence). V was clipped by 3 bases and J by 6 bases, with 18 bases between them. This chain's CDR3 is CASSQGGLLKGNEQFF. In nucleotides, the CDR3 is TGTGCCAGCAGCCAGGGAGGACTACTTAAGGGCAATGAGCAGTTCTTC.

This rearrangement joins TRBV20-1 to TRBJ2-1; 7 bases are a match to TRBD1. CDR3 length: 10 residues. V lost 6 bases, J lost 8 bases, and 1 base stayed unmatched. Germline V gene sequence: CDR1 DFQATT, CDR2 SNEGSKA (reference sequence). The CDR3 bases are TGCAGTGCAACAGGGGATGAGCAGTTCTTC. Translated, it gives CSATGDEQFF.

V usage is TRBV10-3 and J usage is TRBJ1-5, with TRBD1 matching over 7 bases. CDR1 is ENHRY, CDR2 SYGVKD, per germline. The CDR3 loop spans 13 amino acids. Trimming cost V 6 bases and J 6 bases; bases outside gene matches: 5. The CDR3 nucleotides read TGTGCCATCAGCTCTGGGGACAGTCAGCCCCAGCATTTT. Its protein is CAISSGDSQPQHF.

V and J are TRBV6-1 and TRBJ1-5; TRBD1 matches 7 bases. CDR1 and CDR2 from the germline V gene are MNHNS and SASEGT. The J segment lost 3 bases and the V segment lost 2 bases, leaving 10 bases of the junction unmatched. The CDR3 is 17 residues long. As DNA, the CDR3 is TGTGCCAGCAGTGAAACCCGAGGGACAGTGATCAATCAGCCCCAGCATTTT. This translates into CASSETRGTVINQPQHF.

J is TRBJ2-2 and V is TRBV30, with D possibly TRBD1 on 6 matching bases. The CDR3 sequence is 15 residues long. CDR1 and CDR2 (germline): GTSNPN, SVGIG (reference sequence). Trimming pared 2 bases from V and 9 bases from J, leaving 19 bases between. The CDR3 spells CAWSTRTDRSRELFF. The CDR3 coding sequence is TGTGCCTGGAGTACACGGACTGACAGGAGCCGGGAGCTGTTTTTT.

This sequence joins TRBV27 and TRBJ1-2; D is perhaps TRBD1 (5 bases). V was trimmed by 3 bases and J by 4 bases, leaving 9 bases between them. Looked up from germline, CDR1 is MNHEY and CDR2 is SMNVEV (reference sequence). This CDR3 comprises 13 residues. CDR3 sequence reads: CASSLSGVYGYTF. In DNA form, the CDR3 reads TGTGCCAGCAGTTTGTCGGGGGTCTATGGCTACACCTTC.

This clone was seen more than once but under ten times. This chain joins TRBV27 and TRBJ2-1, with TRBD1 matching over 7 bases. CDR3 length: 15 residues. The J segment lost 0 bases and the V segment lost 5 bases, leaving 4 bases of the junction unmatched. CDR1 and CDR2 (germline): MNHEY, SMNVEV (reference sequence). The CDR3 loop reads CASSLTGVSYNEQFF. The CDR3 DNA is TGTGCCAGCAGTCTTACAGGGGTCTCCTACAATGAGCAGTTCTTC.

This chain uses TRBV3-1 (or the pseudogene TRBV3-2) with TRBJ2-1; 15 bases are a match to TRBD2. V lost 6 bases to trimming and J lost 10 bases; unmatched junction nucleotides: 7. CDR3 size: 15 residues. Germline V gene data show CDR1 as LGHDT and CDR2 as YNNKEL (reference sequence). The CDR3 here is CASRRTSGRAGEQFF. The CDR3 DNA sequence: TGTGCCAGCAGGCGGACTAGCGGGAGGGCCGGGGAGCAGTTCTTC.

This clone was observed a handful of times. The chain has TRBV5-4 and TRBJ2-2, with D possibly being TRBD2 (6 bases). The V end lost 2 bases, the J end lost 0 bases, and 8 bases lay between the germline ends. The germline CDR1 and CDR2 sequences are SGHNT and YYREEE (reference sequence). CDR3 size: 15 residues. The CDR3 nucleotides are TGTGCCAGCAGCTTAGCGGGTACGAACACCGGGGAGCTGTTTTTT. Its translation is CASSLAGTNTGELFF.

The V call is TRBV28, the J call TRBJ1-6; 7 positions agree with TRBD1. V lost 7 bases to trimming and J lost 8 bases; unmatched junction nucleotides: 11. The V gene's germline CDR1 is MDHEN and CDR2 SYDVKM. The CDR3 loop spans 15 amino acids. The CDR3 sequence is CASKRQGTGYSPLHF. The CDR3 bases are TGTGCCAGCAAACGACAGGGAACGGGGTATTCACCCCTCCACTTT.

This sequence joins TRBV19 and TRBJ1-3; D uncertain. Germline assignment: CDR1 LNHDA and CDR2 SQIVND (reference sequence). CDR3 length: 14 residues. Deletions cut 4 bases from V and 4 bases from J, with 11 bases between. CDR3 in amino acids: CASSNSPLGNTIYF. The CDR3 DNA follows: TGTGCCAGTAGTAATTCCCCCCTCGGAAACACCATATATTTT. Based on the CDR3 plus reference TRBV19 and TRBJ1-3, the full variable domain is DGGITQSPKYLFRKEGQNVTLSCEQNLNHDAMYWYRQDPGQGLRLIYYSQIVNDFQKGDIAEGYSVSREKKESFPLTVTSAQKNPTAFYLCASSNSPLGNTIYFGEGSWLTVV.

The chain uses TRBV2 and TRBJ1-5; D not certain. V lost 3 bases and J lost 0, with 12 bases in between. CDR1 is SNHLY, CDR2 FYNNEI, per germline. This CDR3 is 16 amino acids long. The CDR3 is CASSDVALNSNQPQHF. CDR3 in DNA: TGTGCCAGCAGTGATGTAGCCCTTAATAGCAATCAGCCCCAGCATTTT.

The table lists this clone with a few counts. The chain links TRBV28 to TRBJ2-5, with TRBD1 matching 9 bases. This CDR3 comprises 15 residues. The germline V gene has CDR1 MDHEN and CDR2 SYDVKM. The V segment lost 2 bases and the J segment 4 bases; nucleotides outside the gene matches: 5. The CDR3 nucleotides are TGTGCCAGCAGTTTACCCGGGACAGGGAGAGAGACCCAGTACTTC. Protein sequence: CASSLPGTGRETQYF.

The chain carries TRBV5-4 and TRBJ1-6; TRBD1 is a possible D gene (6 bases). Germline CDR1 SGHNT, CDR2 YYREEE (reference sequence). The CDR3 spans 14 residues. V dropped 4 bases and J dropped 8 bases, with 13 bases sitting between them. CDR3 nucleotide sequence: TGTGCCAGCAGCCTACAGGGAATGGATTCACCCCTCCACTTT. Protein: CASSLQGMDSPLHF.